A selection of T cell receptor beta chains follows, all from one sample in a study of cytomegalovirus exposure and HLA in healthy donors. The table came from immunoSEQ multiplex PCR; TCRdb's copy has only in-frame clones and leaves some out. The sample lists 150,000 to 200,000 clones; less than 90% were seen once. Sequenced: PBMCs. The receptor set was obtained from a woman aged 18-35 years in good health and CMV-seronegative. Both conserved end residues are part of each CDR3. The order of the fields is V gene, D gene, J gene, clone size, CDR3 DNA, CDR3 protein. The D gene is left open where the match is weak. Some rows have no size entry. The others give once, few or many, or a class for an expanded clone.

V gene: TRBV18
D gene: .
J gene: TRBJ2-7
clone size: .
CDR3 DNA: TGTGCCAGCTCACCACGGGAGGACGAGCAGTACTTC
CDR3 protein: CASSPREDEQYF

V gene: TRBV27
D gene: .
J gene: TRBJ2-2
clone size: .
CDR3 DNA: TGTGCCAGCAGTTTAAACAATTTACAGGGTTTTGGCACCGGGGAGCTGTTTTTT
CDR3 protein: CASSLNNLQGFGTGELFF

V gene: TRBV2
D gene: .
J gene: TRBJ1-1
clone size: .
CDR3 DNA: TGTGCCAGCAGTGAAGACAGGGCCAACACTGAAGCTTTCTTT
CDR3 protein: CASSEDRANTEAFF

V gene: TRBV6-1
D gene: .
J gene: TRBJ2-5
clone size: .
CDR3 DNA: TGTGCCAGCAGTGCATATGCGCAACGCCAAGAGACCCAGTACTTC
CDR3 protein: CASSAYAQRQETQYF

V gene: TRBV4-3
D gene: .
J gene: TRBJ2-7
clone size: .
CDR3 DNA: TGCGCCAGCAGCCAATATACAGGGAAAGCCTACGAGCAGTACTTC
CDR3 protein: CASSQYTGKAYEQYF

V gene: TRBV5-5
D gene: .
J gene: TRBJ2-5
clone size: .
CDR3 DNA: TGTGCCAGCAGCTTAGGGGGACTACAAGAGACCCAGTACTTC
CDR3 protein: CASSLGGLQETQYF

V gene: TRBV9
D gene: TRBD1
J gene: TRBJ2-7
clone size: .
CDR3 DNA: TGTGCCAGCAGCGTAGATGTGACAGGGATCATCCGGCAGTACTTC
CDR3 protein: CASSVDVTGIIRQYF

V gene: TRBV6-6
D gene: TRBD1
J gene: TRBJ1-3
clone size: .
CDR3 DNA: TGTGCCAGCAGTTCCCGGGACAGGGGGTCTGGAAACACCATATATTTT
CDR3 protein: CASSSRDRGSGNTIYF

V gene: TRBV7-2
D gene: .
J gene: TRBJ2-5
clone size: .
CDR3 DNA: TGTGCCAGCAGCTTAGGTGGGTCGAGGGCGGCGACCCAGTACTTC
CDR3 protein: CASSLGGSRAATQYF

V gene: TRBV25-1
D gene: .
J gene: TRBJ2-5
clone size: .
CDR3 DNA: TGTGCCAGCAGTGAATTTAGCACGAAGACCCAGTACTTC
CDR3 protein: CASSEFSTKTQYF

V gene: TRBV5-1
D gene: TRBD1
J gene: TRBJ1-1
clone size: .
CDR3 DNA: TGCGCCAGCAGCTTGGGGGACAGTGAAGCTTTCTTT
CDR3 protein: CASSLGDSEAFF

V gene: TRBV6-5
D gene: .
J gene: TRBJ2-7
clone size: .
CDR3 DNA: TGTGCCAGCAGTTTATCCGACGAGCAGTACTTC
CDR3 protein: CASSLSDEQYF

V gene: TRBV18
D gene: TRBD1
J gene: TRBJ1-1
clone size: .
CDR3 DNA: TGTGCCAGCTCACCCCGGACAGGAAACACTGAAGCTTTCTTT
CDR3 protein: CASSPRTGNTEAFF

V gene: TRBV12-5
D gene: .
J gene: TRBJ1-6
clone size: once
CDR3 DNA: TGTGCTAGTGGTTTGGTACAGTTCCAAGAGCAGGTCAGGACACCCCTCCACTTT
CDR3 protein: CASGLVQFQEQVRTPLHF

V gene: TRBV19
D gene: TRBD1
J gene: TRBJ1-2
clone size: .
CDR3 DNA: TGTGCCAGTAGTGGTTGGGGACAGGGACATGGCTACACCTTC
CDR3 protein: CASSGWGQGHGYTF

V gene: TRBV28
D gene: TRBD1
J gene: TRBJ1-2
clone size: .
CDR3 DNA: TGTGCCAGCAGTACGACAGGGGTCTATGGCTACACCTTC
CDR3 protein: CASSTTGVYGYTF

V gene: TRBV7-8
D gene: TRBD1
J gene: TRBJ1-1
clone size: .
CDR3 DNA: TGTGCCAGCAGTTTTCCGGGACAGGGGGCCCGGACCACTGAAGCTTTCTTT
CDR3 protein: CASSFPGQGARTTEAFF

V gene: TRBV7-2
D gene: TRBD2
J gene: TRBJ2-1
clone size: once
CDR3 DNA: TGTGCCAGCAGCCCTAGCGGGAGTAAGAGTGAGCAGTTCTTC
CDR3 protein: CASSPSGSKSEQFF

V gene: TRBV27
D gene: TRBD1
J gene: TRBJ1-5
clone size: .
CDR3 DNA: TGTGCCAGCAGTCCCGGACAGGGAAATTATCAGCCCCAGCATTTT
CDR3 protein: CASSPGQGNYQPQHF

V gene: TRBV19
D gene: .
J gene: TRBJ2-7
clone size: .
CDR3 DNA: TGTGCCAGTAGTTCTGTTGAGGTCCCCACCTACGAGCAGTACTTC
CDR3 protein: CASSSVEVPTYEQYF

V gene: TRBV19
D gene: TRBD1
J gene: TRBJ2-1
clone size: .
CDR3 DNA: TGTGCCAGTAGTACAGGACAGGGCCCGGGGAGTGAGCAGTTCTTC
CDR3 protein: CASSTGQGPGSEQFF

V gene: TRBV7-2
D gene: .
J gene: TRBJ1-2
clone size: .
CDR3 DNA: TGTGCCAGCAGCTTAGCGGAGGGCAACTATGGCTACACCTTC
CDR3 protein: CASSLAEGNYGYTF

V gene: TRBV30
D gene: TRBD2
J gene: TRBJ2-5
clone size: .
CDR3 DNA: TGTGCCTGGAGTACAGGACTAGCGGGGGGTCAAGAGACCCAGTACTTC
CDR3 protein: CAWSTGLAGGQETQYF

V gene: TRBV18
D gene: .
J gene: TRBJ2-7
clone size: .
CDR3 DNA: TGTGCCAGCTCTTTCTACCGGGGGTCCTACGAGCAGTACTTC
CDR3 protein: CASSFYRGSYEQYF

V gene: TRBV18
D gene: TRBD1
J gene: TRBJ1-4
clone size: few
CDR3 DNA: TGTGCCAGCTCGACCAGGGGGCAAAATAATGAAAAACTGTTTTTT
CDR3 protein: CASSTRGQNNEKLFF

V gene: TRBV30
D gene: .
J gene: TRBJ1-2
clone size: .
CDR3 DNA: TGTGCCTGGAGTGTCTATAACTATGGCTACACCTTC
CDR3 protein: CAWSVYNYGYTF

V gene: TRBV13
D gene: TRBD1
J gene: TRBJ1-2
clone size: .
CDR3 DNA: TGTGCCAGCAGCTTAGTGCCAGGGGGCGAGGGCTACACCTTC
CDR3 protein: CASSLVPGGEGYTF